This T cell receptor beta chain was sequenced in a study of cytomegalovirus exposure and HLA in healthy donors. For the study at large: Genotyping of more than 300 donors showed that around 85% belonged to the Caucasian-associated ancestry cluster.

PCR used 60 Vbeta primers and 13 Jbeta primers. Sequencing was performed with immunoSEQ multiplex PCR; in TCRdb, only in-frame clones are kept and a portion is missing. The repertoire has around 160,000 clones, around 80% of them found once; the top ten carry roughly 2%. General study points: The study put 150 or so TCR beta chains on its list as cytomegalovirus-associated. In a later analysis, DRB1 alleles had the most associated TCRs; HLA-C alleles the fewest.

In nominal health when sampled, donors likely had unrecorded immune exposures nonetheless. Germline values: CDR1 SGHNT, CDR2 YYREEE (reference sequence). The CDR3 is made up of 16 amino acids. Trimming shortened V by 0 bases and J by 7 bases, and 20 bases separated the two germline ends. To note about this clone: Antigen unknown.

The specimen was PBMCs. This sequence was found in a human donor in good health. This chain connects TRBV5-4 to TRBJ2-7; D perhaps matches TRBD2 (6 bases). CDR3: CASSLDPPTGAGEQYF. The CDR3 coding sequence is TGTGCCAGCAGCTTGGACCCCCCGACGGGAGCAGGGGAGCAGTACTTC. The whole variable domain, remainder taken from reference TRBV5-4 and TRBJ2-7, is ETGVTQSPTHLIKTRGQQVTLRCSSQSGHNTVSWYQQALGQGPQFIFQYYREEENGRGNFPPRFSGLQFPNYSSELNVNALELDDSALYLCASSLDPPTGAGEQYFGPGTRLTVT.